Given below is one TCR beta chain in context. Antigen: not known. Germline CDR1 is MGHRA and CDR2 is YSYEKL. This CDR3 spans 16 amino acids. Deletions cut 5 bases from V and 0 bases from J, with 13 bases between. This sample is drawn from a study of T cells in Graves' hyperthyroidism and ophthalmopathy. Ophthalmopathy patients all had a Clinical Activity Score of at least 3, a NOSPECS grade of at least 4 and disease under 3 months old. Exclusion of patients followed from uncontrolled infection, other autoimmune disease, pregnancy or lactation. On the basis of clinical symptoms, serum thyroxine and TRAb, thyroid ultrasound and orbital computed tomography, diagnoses were made. Findings and limits, study-wide: The authors' 13 V-J model separated ophthalmopathy from stable hyperthyroidism.

Amplification of TCR beta CDR3 regions was performed using RNA transcripts as template. Using the HTBI primer set, a first-round RT-PCR was run on the TCR CDR3. TCRdb passed the multiplex PCR reads through MiXCR, listing each CDR3 protein once. The sample shows a few hundred thousand distinct CDR3 sequences, about an eighth of them seen only once. The clonotype originates from a woman aged 35 to 49 with Graves' ophthalmopathy. V usage is TRBV4-1 and J usage is TRBJ1-4; D remains unclear. The sample was blood. The DNA for the CDR3 is TGCGCCAGCAGCGATGGGAGTTTTGCAACTAATGAAAAACTGTTTTTT. Translation gives CASSDGSFATNEKLFF.